This is a list of T cell receptor beta chains from one sample in a study of blood T cell repertoires in COVID-19. TCRdb's table, derived via immunoSEQ multiplex PCR, lists solely in-frame clones and lacks some. The sample yields 90,000 or so clones, 85% to 90% seen once. The sample comprised peripheral blood. The receptors shown here come from a man in his 60s with acute or convalescent COVID-19. CDR3s include the opening cysteine and the closing phenylalanine or tryptophan. D genes are given only for firm matches. Where a row states a size, it is once, few, many or the class of an expanded clone; other rows omit it.

.	TRBD2	TRBV13	TRBJ2-7	CASSLQRGDSYEQYF	TGTGCCAGCAGCTTACAGCGGGGGGATTCCTACGAGCAGTACTTC
.	TRBD2	TRBV27	TRBJ2-5	CASSLARLAGVLETQYF	TGTGCCAGCAGTTTAGCCCGACTAGCGGGAGTACTTGAGACCCAGTACTTC
.	.	TRBV20-1	TRBJ2-7	CSASLMRGVYEQYF	TGCAGTGCTAGTCTTATGCGGGGAGTCTACGAGCAGTACTTC
medium-sized	TRBD1	TRBV29-1	TRBJ1-2	CSVEGQGAGGYTF	TGCAGCGTTGAGGGACAGGGGGCGGGCGGCTACACCTTC
.	.	TRBV10-1	TRBJ1-1	CASSENRQTEAFF	TGCGCCAGCAGTGAAAACAGACAGACTGAAGCTTTCTTT
once	.	TRBV2	TRBJ2-1	CASSIGTYNEQFF	TGTGCCAGCAGTATCGGGACTTACAATGAGCAGTTCTTC
.	.	TRBV11-1	TRBJ2-1	CASSPGTSSYNEQFF	TGTGCCAGCAGCCCCGGGACATCTTCCTACAATGAGCAGTTCTTC
.	TRBD1	TRBV4-1	TRBJ1-2	CASSLRTGGLYTF	TGCGCCAGCAGCCTTCGGACAGGGGGCCTCTACACCTTC
.	TRBD1	TRBV5-1	TRBJ1-4	CASRRTGVDEKLFF	TGCGCCAGCAGGCGGACAGGGGTAGATGAAAAACTGTTTTTT
.	.	TRBV7-9	TRBJ2-1	CASSLARGYNEQFF	TGTGCCAGCAGCTTAGCGCGGGGCTACAATGAGCAGTTCTTC
many	TRBD2	TRBV7-2	TRBJ2-3	CASSLVAGETNTQYF	TGTGCCAGCAGCTTAGTAGCGGGGGAGACTAATACGCAGTATTTT
.	.	TRBV28	TRBJ1-1	CASRPQGLNTEAFF	TGTGCCAGCAGACCTCAGGGCCTGAACACTGAAGCTTTCTTT
.	TRBD2	TRBV11-2	TRBJ2-3	CASSLLAGAPDTQYF	TGTGCCAGCAGCTTACTAGCGGGAGCCCCAGATACGCAGTATTTT
.	TRBD2	TRBV4-2	TRBJ2-7	CASSQGTSRSSYEQYF	TGTGCCAGCAGCCAAGGGACTAGCAGGAGCTCCTACGAGCAGTACTTC
.	.	TRBV3-1/TRBV3-2	TRBJ2-2	CASSQDPTGYGTGELFF	TGTGCCAGCAGCCAAGATCCCACAGGGTATGGCACCGGGGAGCTGTTTTTT
.	.	TRBV29-1	TRBJ2-7	CSVEFGNSSYEQYF	TGCAGCGTTGAATTTGGAAACAGTTCCTACGAGCAGTACTTC